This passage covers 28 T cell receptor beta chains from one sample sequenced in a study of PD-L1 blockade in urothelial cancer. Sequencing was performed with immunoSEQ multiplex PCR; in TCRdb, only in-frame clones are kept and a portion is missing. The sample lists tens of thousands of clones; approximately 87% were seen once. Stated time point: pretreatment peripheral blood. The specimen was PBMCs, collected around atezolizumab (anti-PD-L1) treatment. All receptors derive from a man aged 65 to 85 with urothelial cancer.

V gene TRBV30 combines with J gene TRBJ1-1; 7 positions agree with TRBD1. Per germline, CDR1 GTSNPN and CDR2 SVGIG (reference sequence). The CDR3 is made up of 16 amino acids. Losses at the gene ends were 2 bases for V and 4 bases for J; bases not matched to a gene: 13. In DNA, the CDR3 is TGTGCCTGGAGTCGATACAGGGGACAGAGGGCCACTGAAGCTTTCTTT. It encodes CAWSRYRGQRATEAFF.

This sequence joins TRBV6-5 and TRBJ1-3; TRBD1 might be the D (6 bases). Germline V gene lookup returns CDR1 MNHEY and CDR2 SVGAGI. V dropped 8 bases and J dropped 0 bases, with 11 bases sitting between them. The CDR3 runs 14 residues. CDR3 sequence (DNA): TGTGCCAGCGGGAGAGGGGGCTCTGGAAACACCATATATTTT. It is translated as CASGRGGSGNTIYF.

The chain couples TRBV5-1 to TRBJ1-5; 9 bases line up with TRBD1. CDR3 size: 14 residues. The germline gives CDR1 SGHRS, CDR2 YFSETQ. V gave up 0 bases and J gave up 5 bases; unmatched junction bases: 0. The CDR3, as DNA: TGCGCCAGCAGCTTGGGGACAGGGGATCAGCCCCAGCATTTT. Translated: CASSLGTGDQPQHF.

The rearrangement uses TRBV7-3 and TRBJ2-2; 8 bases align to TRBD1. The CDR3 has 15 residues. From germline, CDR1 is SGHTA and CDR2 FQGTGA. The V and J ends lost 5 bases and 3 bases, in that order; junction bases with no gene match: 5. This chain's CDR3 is CASSQTGADTGELFF. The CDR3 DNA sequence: TGTGCCAGCAGCCAGACAGGGGCAGACACCGGGGAGCTGTTTTTT.

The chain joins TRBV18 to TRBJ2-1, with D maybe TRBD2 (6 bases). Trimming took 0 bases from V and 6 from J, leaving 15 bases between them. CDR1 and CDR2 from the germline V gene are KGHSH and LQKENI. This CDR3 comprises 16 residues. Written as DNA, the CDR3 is TGTGCCAGCTCACCACCGGTCAAAGGGAGGTCCAATGAGCAGTTCTTC. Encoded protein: CASSPPVKGRSNEQFF.

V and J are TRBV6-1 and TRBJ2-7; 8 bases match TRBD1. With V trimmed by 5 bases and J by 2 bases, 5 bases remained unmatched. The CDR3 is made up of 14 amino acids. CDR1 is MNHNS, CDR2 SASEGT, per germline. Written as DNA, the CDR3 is TGTGCCAGCAGTATCCGGACAGGGACCTACGAGCAGTACTTC. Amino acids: CASSIRTGTYEQYF.

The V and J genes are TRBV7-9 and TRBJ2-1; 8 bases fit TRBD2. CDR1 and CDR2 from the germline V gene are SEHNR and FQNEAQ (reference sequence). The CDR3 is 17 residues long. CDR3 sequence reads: CASSLGSLAGQRYEQFF. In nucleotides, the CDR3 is TGTGCTTCCAGCTTAGGTAGTCTAGCGGGTCAGCGATATGAGCAGTTCTTC.

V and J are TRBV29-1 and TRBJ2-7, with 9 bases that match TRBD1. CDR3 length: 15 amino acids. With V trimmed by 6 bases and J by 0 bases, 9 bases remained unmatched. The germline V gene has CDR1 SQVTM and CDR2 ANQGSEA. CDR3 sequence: CSVHRQGVGSYEQYF. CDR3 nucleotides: TGCAGCGTGCACCGACAGGGGGTCGGCTCCTACGAGCAGTACTTC.

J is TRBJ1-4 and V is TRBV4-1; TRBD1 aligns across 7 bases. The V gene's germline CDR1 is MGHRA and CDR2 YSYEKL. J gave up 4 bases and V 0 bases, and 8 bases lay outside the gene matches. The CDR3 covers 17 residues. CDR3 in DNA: TGCGCCAGCAGCCAAGATGACCCCAGGGGGAGTAATGAAAAACTGTTTTTT. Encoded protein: CASSQDDPRGSNEKLFF.

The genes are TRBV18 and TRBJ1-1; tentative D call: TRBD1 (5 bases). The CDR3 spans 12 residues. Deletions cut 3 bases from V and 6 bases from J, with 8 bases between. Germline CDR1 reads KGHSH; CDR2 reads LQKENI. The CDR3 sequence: CASSPSGPEAFF. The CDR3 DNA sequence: TGTGCCAGCTCACCTTCAGGGCCTGAAGCTTTCTTT.

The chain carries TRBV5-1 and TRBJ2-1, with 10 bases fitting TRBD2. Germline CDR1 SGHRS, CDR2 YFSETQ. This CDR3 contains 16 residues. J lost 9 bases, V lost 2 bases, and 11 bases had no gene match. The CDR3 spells CASSLEAGGGAGEQFF. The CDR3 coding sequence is TGCGCCAGCAGCTTAGAAGCGGGAGGGGGGGCCGGTGAGCAGTTCTTC.

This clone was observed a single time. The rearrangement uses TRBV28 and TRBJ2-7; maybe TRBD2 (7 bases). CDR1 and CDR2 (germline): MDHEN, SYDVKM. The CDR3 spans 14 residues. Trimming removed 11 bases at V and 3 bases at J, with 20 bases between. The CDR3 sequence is CAVWGGGRGYEQYF. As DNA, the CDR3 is TGTGCCGTTTGGGGGGGCGGGAGAGGCTACGAGCAGTACTTC.

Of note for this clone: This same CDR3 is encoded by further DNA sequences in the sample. The CDR3 protein is CASSEVRETEAFF. For the CDR3, the DNA is TGTGCCAGCAGTGAAGTCCGGGAAACTGAAGCTTTCTTT. V and J are TRBV2 and TRBJ1-1; D uncertain. V shed 1 base and J shed 5 bases, with 8 bases lying between them. The CDR3 contains 13 residues. The V gene's germline CDR1 is SNHLY and CDR2 FYNNEI.

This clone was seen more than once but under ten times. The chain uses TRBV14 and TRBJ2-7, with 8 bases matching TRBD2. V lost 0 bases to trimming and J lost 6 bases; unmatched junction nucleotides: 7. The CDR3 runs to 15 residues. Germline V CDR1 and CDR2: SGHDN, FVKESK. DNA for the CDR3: TGTGCCAGCAGCCAAGATCCAGCGGGAGTTAGCGAGCAGTACTTC. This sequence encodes CASSQDPAGVSEQYF.

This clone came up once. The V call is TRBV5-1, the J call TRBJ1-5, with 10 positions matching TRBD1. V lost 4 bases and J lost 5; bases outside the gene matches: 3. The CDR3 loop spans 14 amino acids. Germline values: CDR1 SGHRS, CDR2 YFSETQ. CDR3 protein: CASSVGTGDQPQHF. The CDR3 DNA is TGCGCCAGCAGCGTGGGGACAGGGGATCAGCCCCAGCATTTT.

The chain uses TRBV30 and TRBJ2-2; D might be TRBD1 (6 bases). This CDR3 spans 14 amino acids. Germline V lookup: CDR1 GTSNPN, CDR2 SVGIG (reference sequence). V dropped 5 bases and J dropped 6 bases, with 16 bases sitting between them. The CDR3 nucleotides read TGTGCCTGGTCTCAGGGGCCCGGGGCCGGGGAGCTGTTTTTT. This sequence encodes CAWSQGPGAGELFF.

The CDR3 here is CASSLRQGLGGANVLTF. In DNA, the CDR3 is TGTGCCAGCAGTCTAAGACAGGGGCTGGGTGGGGCCAACGTCCTGACTTTC. V gene TRBV4-2 combines with J gene TRBJ2-6, with 8 bases lining up with TRBD1. From germline, CDR1 is LGHNA and CDR2 YNFKEQ. CDR3 size: 17 residues. Trimming at V came to 6 bases and at J to 3 bases, leaving 10 bases not matched to a gene.

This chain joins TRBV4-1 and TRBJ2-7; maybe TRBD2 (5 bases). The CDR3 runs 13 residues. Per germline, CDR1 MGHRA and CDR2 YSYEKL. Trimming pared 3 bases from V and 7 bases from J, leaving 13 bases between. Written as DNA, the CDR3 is TGCGCCAGCAGCCATAGGGCGGCGGGTGAGCAGTACTTC. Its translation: CASSHRAAGEQYF.

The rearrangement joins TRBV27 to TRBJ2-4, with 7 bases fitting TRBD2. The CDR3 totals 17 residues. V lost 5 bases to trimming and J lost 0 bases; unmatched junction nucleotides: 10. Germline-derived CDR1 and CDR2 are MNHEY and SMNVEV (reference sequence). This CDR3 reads CASSLPSGRLAKNIQYF. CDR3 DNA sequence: TGTGCCAGCAGTCTACCTAGCGGACGACTAGCCAAAAACATTCAGTACTTC.

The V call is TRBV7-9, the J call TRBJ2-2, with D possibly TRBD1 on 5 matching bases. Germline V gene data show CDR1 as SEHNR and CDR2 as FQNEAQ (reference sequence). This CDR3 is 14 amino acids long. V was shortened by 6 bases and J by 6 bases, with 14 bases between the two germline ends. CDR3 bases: TGTGCCAGCAGGTACGACCGGACATCCGGGGAGCTGTTTTTT. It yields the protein CASRYDRTSGELFF.

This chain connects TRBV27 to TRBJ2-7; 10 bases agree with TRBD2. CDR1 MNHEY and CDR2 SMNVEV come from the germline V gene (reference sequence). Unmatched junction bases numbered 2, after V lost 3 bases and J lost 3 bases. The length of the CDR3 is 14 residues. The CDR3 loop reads CASSFSGRFYEQYF. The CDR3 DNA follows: TGTGCCAGCAGTTTTAGCGGGAGGTTCTACGAGCAGTACTTC.

Written as DNA, the CDR3 is TGTGCCAGCAGTCCCGGAGATAGCGTCAAAAACATTCAGTACTTC. This translates into CASSPGDSVKNIQYF. This chain links TRBV28 with TRBJ2-4, with D tentatively TRBD2 (5 bases). The germline CDR1 and CDR2 sequences are MDHEN and SYDVKM. Trimming took 5 bases from V and 3 from J, leaving 14 bases between them. The CDR3 totals 15 residues.

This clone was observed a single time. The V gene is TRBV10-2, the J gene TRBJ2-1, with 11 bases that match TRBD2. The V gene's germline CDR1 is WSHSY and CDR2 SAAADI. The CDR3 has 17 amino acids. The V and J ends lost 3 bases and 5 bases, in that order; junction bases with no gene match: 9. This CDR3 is CASSEIFRLAGNNEQFF. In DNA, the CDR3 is TGCGCCAGCAGTGAAATCTTCCGACTAGCGGGGAACAATGAGCAGTTCTTC.

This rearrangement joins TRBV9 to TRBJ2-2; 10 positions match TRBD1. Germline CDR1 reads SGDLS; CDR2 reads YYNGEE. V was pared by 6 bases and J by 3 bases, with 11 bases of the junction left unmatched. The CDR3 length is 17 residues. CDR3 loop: CASTPPPGQGDTGELFF. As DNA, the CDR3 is TGTGCCAGCACTCCCCCCCCAGGACAGGGGGACACCGGGGAGCTGTTTTTT.

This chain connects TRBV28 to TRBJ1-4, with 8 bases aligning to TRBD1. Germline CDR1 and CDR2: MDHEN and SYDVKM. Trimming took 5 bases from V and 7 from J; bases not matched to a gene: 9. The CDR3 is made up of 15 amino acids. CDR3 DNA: TGTGCCAGCAGTGTCCGGACAGGGATGGCTGAAAAACTGTTTTTT. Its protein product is CASSVRTGMAEKLFF. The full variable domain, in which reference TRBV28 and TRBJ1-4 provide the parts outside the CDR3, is DVKVTQSSRYLVKRTGEKVFLECVQDMDHENMFWYRQDPGLGLRLIYFSYDVKMKEKGDIPEGYSVSREKKERFSLILESASTNQTSMYLCASSVRTGMAEKLFFGSGTQLSVL.

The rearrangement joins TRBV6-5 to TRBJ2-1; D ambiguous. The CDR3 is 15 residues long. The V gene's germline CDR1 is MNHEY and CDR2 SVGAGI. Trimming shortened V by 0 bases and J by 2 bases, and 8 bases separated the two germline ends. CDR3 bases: TGTGCCAGCAGTTACTCTGGGCAGCCCTACAATGAGCAGTTCTTC. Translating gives CASSYSGQPYNEQFF.

CDR3 nucleotides: TGTGCCAGCAAGAGGACAGGGCGTAGCACCGGGGAGCTGTTTTTT. Translated, it gives CASKRTGRSTGELFF. V and J are TRBV6-5 and TRBJ2-2, with 8 bases that match TRBD1. With 7 bases clipped from V and 4 bases from J, the junction kept 8 bases outside the gene matches. This CDR3 comprises 15 residues. The V gene's germline CDR1 is MNHEY and CDR2 SVGAGI.

CDR3 in amino acids: CASSLATAGGPGNEQFF. The CDR3 DNA reads TGCGCCAGCAGCTTGGCCACAGCGGGAGGGCCAGGGAATGAGCAGTTCTTC. This sequence joins TRBV5-1 and TRBJ2-1; TRBD2 matches 10 bases. Losses at the gene ends were 0 bases for V and 7 bases for J; bases not matched to a gene: 10. The germline V gene encodes CDR1 SGHRS and CDR2 YFSETQ. This CDR3 is built from 17 residues.